This TCR beta chain was profiled in a study of blood T cell repertoires in COVID-19. Study as a whole: Both acute and convalescent COVID-19 samples were obtained from the United States, Italy and Spain. Nucleic acid was either cDNA or gDNA, and it came from T cells, B-cell-depleted T cells, or PBMCs.

Membership in each cohort depended on participant-reported clinical history. The CDR3 spans 14 residues. V was clipped by 7 bases and J by 2 bases, with 15 bases between them. CDR1 and CDR2 from the germline V gene are MNHEY and SMNVEV (reference sequence). Per the authors' pipeline: Using reference gene primer amplification, nucleated cell counts were estimated. Measured with immunoSEQ multiplex PCR; TCRdb has only the in-frame clones, and not every one. The DNA gave D and trimming, while V, J and clone size come from that table. The table lists over 130,000 clones, around 79% of them singletons, with just under 3% in the top ten.

Sequenced sample: PBMCs or T cells enriched from blood (not recorded which). This chain links TRBV27 with TRBJ2-7; possible D gene TRBD1, 6 bases. The receptor was isolated from a woman aged 45-59 years who had recovered from COVID-19. CDR3 residues: CASKRARGAYEQYF. The DNA of the CDR3 is TGTGCCAGCAAAAGGGCCAGGGGTGCCTACGAGCAGTACTTC.